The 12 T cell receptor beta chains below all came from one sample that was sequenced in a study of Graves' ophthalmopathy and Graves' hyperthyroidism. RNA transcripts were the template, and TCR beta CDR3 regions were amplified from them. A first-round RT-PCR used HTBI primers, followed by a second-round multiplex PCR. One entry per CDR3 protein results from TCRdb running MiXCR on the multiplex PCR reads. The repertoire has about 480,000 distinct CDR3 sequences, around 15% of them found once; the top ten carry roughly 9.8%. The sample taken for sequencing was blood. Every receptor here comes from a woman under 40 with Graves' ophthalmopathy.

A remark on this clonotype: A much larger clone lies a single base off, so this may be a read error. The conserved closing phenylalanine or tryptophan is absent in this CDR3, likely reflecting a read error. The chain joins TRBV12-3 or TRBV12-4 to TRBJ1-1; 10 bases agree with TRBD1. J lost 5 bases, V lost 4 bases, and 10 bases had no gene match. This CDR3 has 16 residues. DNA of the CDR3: TGTGCCAGCAGTTCGCCCTTTGACAGGGGGCGAACTGAAGCTTTCTAT. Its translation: CASSSPFDRGRTEAFY.

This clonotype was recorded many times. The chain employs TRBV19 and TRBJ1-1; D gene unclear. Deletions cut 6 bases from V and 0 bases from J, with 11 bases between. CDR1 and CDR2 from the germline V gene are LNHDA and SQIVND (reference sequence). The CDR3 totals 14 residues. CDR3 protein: CASSDTILNTEAFF. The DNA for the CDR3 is TGTGCCAGTAGCGACACGATATTGAACACTGAAGCTTTCTTT. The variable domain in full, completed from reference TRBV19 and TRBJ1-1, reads DGGITQSPKYLFRKEGQNVTLSCEQNLNHDAMYWYRQDPGQGLRLIYYSQIVNDFQKGDIAEGYSVSREKKESFPLTVTSAQKNPTAFYLCASSDTILNTEAFFGQGTRLTVV.

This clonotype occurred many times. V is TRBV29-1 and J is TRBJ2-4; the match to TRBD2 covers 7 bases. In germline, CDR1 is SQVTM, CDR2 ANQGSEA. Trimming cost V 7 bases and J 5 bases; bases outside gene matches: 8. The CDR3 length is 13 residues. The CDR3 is CSGQQGGENIQYF. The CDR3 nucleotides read TGCAGCGGTCAGCAGGGAGGGGAAAACATTCAGTACTTC.

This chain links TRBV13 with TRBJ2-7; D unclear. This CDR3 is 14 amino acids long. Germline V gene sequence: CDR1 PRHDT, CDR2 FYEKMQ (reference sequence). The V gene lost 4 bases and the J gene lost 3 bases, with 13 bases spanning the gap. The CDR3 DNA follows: TGTGCCAGCAGCTCCTTAAATTATGGCTACGAGCAGTACTTC. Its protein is CASSSLNYGYEQYF.

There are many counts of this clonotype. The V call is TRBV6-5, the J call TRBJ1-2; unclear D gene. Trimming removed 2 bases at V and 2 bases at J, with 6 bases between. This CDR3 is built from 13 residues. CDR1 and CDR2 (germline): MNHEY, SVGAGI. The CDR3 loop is CASSYSRNYGYTF. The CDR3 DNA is TGTGCCAGCAGTTACAGCAGGAACTATGGCTACACCTTC.

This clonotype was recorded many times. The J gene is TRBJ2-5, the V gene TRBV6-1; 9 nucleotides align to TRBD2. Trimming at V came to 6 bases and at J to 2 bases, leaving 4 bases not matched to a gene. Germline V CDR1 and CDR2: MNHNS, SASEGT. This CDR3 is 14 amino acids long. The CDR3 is CASRGLAGQETQYF. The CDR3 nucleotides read TGTGCCAGCAGGGGTCTAGCGGGGCAAGAGACCCAGTACTTC.

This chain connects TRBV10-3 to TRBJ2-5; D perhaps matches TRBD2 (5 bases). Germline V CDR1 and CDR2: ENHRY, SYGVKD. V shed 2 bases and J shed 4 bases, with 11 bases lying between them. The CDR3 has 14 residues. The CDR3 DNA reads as TGTGCCATCAGTGAGCCCGGGATTTCAGAGACCCAGTACTTC. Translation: CAISEPGISETQYF.

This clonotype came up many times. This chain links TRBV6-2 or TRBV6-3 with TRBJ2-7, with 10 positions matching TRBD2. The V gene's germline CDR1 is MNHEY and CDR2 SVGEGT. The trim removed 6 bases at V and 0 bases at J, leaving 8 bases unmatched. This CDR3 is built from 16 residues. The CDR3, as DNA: TGTGCCAGCAGACCATTTAGCGGGAGGACCTCCTACGAGCAGTACTTC. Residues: CASRPFSGRTSYEQYF.

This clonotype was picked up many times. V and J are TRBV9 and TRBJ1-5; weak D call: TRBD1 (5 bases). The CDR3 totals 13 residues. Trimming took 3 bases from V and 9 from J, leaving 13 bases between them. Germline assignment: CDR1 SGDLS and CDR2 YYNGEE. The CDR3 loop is CASSAGGYPPQHF. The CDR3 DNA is TGTGCCAGCAGCGCCGGGGGGTATCCGCCCCAGCATTTT.

The CDR3 sequence: CASSLDGGSNTEAFF. Here the CDR3 DNA reads TGTGCCAGCAGCTTAGATGGGGGGTCGAACACTGAAGCTTTCTTT. This sequence joins TRBV11-3 and TRBJ1-1, with D perhaps matching TRBD1 (5 bases). Germline loops: CDR1 SGHNT, CDR2 YENEEA. The V end was cut by 0 bases, the J end by 1 base, with 9 bases between. This CDR3 region has 15 residues.

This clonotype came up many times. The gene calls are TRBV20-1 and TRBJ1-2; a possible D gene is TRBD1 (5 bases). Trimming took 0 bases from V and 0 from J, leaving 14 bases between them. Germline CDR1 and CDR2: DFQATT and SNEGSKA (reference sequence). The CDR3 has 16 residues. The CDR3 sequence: CSARDGAATTNYGYTF. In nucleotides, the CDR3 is TGCAGTGCTAGAGATGGGGCAGCAACTACTAACTATGGCTACACCTTC.

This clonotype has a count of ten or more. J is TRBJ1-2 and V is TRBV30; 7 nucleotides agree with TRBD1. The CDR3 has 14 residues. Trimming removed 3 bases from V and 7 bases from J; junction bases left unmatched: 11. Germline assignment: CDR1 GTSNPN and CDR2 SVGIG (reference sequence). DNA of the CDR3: TGTGCCTGGAGCTCTGACAGGGTTGCTGGTGGCTACACCTTC. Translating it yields CAWSSDRVAGGYTF. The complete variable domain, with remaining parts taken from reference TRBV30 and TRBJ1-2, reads SQTIHQWPATLVQPVGSPLSLECTVEGTSNPNLYWYRQAAGRGLQLLFYSVGIGQISSEVPQNLSASRPQDRQFILSSKKLLLSDSGFYLCAWSSDRVAGGYTFGSGTRLTVV.